The rows below give T cell receptor beta chains drawn from one sample of a study of neurological immune-mediated disorders. TCRdb fed the 5' RACE reads into MiXCR, producing one record per CDR3 protein. The table includes under 80,000 distinct CDR3 sequences, under 5.5% detected once. Sequencing used PBMCs. All receptors derive from a woman aged 45-65 years with multiple sclerosis. Each CDR3 is given with its conserved first and last residue. Each record gives: D gene, J gene, clone size, V gene, CDR3 DNA, CDR3 protein. D genes are given only for firm matches. Only some rows state a clone size, as once, few, many or a class for expanded clones.

>-|TRBJ2-1|many|TRBV15
TGTGCCACCAGTGCTAACGGGGCACCCTACAATGAGCAGTTCTTC
CATSANGAPYNEQFF
>TRBD2|TRBJ2-1|many|TRBV20-1
TGCAGTGCTAGAGAGGGTAGCGGGGTCAATGAGCAGTTCTTC
CSAREGSGVNEQFF
>-|TRBJ2-2|many|TRBV24-1
TGTGCCACCAGTGATTCTGGGTCCCTGACCGGGGAGCTGTTTTTT
CATSDSGSLTGELFF
>TRBD1|TRBJ2-3|many|TRBV5-1
TGCGCCAGCAACCCTACAGGGGGAGATACGCAGTATTTT
CASNPTGGDTQYF
>-|TRBJ1-1|many|TRBV15
TGTGCCACCAGCAGAGATAGGGGGTTGAACACTGAAGCTTTCTTT
CATSRDRGLNTEAFF
>-|TRBJ1-3|few|TRBV3-1
TGTGCCAGCAGCCAAGATTGGGCCGGCGCATCTGGAAAAACCATATATTTT
CASSQDWAGASGKTIYF
>-|TRBJ1-1|many|TRBV6-2/TRBV6-3
TGTGCCAGCAGTAGTGGGACGTTCACTGAAGCTTTCTTT
CASSSGTFTEAFF
>TRBD1|TRBJ1-2|medium-sized|TRBV28
TGTGCCAGCCTGACAGGGAGGAACTATGGCTACACCTTC
CASLTGRNYGYTF
>TRBD1|TRBJ1-1|many|TRBV20-1
TGCAGTGCTAGAGATAGACAGGGGGCGATTGAAGCTTTCTTT
CSARDRQGAIEAFF
>-|TRBJ2-1|many|TRBV5-1
TGCGCCAGCAGCACCATTGCCGGAACCAATGAGCAGTTCTTC
CASSTIAGTNEQFF
>-|TRBJ1-6|many|TRBV7-6
TGTGCCAGCAGCTTAGGAGGAGGAGATAATTCACCCCTCCACTTT
CASSLGGGDNSPLHF
>TRBD1|TRBJ2-3|many|TRBV5-1
TGCGCCAGCATGCCTGGGACAGGGAACCCAGATACGCAGTATTTT
CASMPGTGNPDTQYF
>-|TRBJ2-5|many|TRBV6-2/TRBV6-3
TGTGCCAGCAGTTCAAGGAGAGGGACCCAGTACTTC
CASSSRRGTQYF
>TRBD2|TRBJ2-3|many|TRBV20-1
TGCAGTGCCTCCTTCTGGGGTAGCGGGGATAGAGATACGCAGTATTTT
CSASFWGSGDRDTQYF
>-|TRBJ2-3|many|TRBV5-1
TGCGCCAGCAGCTTAGGGTCTTCTGGGGCAGATACGCAGTATTTT
CASSLGSSGADTQYF
>TRBD1|TRBJ1-2|many|TRBV3-1
TGTGCCAGCAGCAAGTCAGGTTCAACAGGGACAGGGGCTGCCTACACCTTC
CASSKSGSTGTGAAYTF
>-|TRBJ1-3|many|TRBV15
TGTGCCACCAGCAGAGATGGTGCGTCTGGAAACACCATATATTTT
CATSRDGASGNTIYF
>-|TRBJ2-7|many|TRBV10-3
TGTGCCATTTCGGATCTCACCTACGAGCAGTACTTC
CAISDLTYEQYF
>-|TRBJ2-2|many|TRBV24-1
TGTGCCACCCTCGGTGATAGCGGAACCGGGGAGCTGTTTTTT
CATLGDSGTGELFF
>TRBD2|TRBJ2-5|many|TRBV4-2
TGTGCCAGCAGCCAACTCCCCGGACTAGCGGGGGGGCAAGAGACCCAGTACTTC
CASSQLPGLAGGQETQYF
>TRBD2|TRBJ2-2|-|TRBV18
TGTGCCAGCTCACCACTCACAAGACTAGCGGCGAACACCGGGGAGCTGTTTTTT
CASSPLTRLAANTGELFF
>-|TRBJ2-5|many|TRBV29-1
TGCAGCGTTGGCCCCTTACGGGGGGCGTACCAAGAGACCCAGTACTTC
CSVGPLRGAYQETQYF
>-|TRBJ1-2|many|TRBV7-9
TGTGCCAGCAGCTTATTTGGGGGGCTCGGCTATGGCTACACCTTC
CASSLFGGLGYGYTF
>-|TRBJ1-6|many|TRBV4-2
TGTGCCAGCAGCCACCTAGGACTAAATAATTCACCCCTCCACTTT
CASSHLGLNNSPLHF
>TRBD1|TRBJ1-1|many|TRBV18
TGTGCCAGCTCTCCAACCGGGACAGGGAACACTGAAGCTTTCTTT
CASSPTGTGNTEAFF
>-|TRBJ2-3|many|TRBV6-2/TRBV6-3
TGTGCCAGCAGTTACAGAAGGACCCGCACAGATACGCAGTATTTT
CASSYRRTRTDTQYF
>-|TRBJ1-3|many|TRBV28
TGTGCCAGCAGTCCTCAGATGGCCGGAAACACCATATATTTT
CASSPQMAGNTIYF
>TRBD1|TRBJ1-2|many|TRBV20-1
TGCAGTGCCCCGGGGGGACAGGGCGCTATTAACTATGGCTACACCTTC
CSAPGGQGAINYGYTF
>-|TRBJ2-7|many|TRBV21-1
TGTGCCAGCAGCAAAGCCGGCTGTCTAGACGAGCAGTACTTC
CASSKAGCLDEQYF
>TRBD2|TRBJ2-5|many|TRBV7-8
TGTGCCAGCAGCTGGGGACTAGAACAGACCCAGTACTTC
CASSWGLEQTQYF
>-|TRBJ1-3|many|TRBV12-3/TRBV12-4
TGTGCCAGCAGCCAAACAGGGCCGGCTGGAAACACCATATATTTT
CASSQTGPAGNTIYF
>-|TRBJ1-4|many|TRBV7-9
TGTGCCAGCAACCACCGAGGGTCGGATGAAAAACTGTTTTTT
CASNHRGSDEKLFF
>-|TRBJ2-1|many|TRBV11-2
TGTGCCAGCAGCTTGGGGGTGAATGAGCAGTTCTTC
CASSLGVNEQFF
>TRBD2|TRBJ2-3|many|TRBV7-9
TGTGCCAGCAGCTTATCCGGGGGGGCCGAAACGCAGTATTTT
CASSLSGGAETQYF
>-|TRBJ2-1|many|TRBV7-8
TGTGCCAGCAGCTTAGAGCTAGCGAATTCGAATGAGCAGTTCTTC
CASSLELANSNEQFF
>-|TRBJ2-1|many|TRBV20-1
TGCAGTGCGCGCCCGGGGGCGCGTAACAATGAGCAGTTCTTC
CSARPGARNNEQFF
>-|TRBJ2-5|many|TRBV12-3/TRBV12-4
TGTGCCAGCAGTTTGACGGGTGTTGAAGAGACCCAGTACTTC
CASSLTGVEETQYF
>-|TRBJ2-1|many|TRBV5-6
TGTGCCAGCAGTCGCCAGGGAGACTCTGAGCAGTTCTTC
CASSRQGDSEQFF
>-|TRBJ1-5|once|TRBV20-1
TGCAGTGCTAGAGATCGTAGGTTAAGCAATCAGCCCCAGCATTTT
CSARDRRLSNQPQHF
>TRBD2|TRBJ2-3|many|TRBV5-1
TGCGCCAGCAGCAGTGGGACTAGCGGGGGAGTGGATACGCAGTATTTT
CASSSGTSGGVDTQYF
>-|TRBJ2-4|many|TRBV19
TGTGCCAGTAGTATTCGGGAAGAAAACATTCAGTACTTC
CASSIREENIQYF
>-|TRBJ2-1|many|TRBV15
TGTGCCACCAGCAGAGAAGGGGTTGAGCAGTTCTTC
CATSREGVEQFF
>TRBD2|TRBJ2-5|many|TRBV10-3
TGTGCCACGACTAGCGGGGGGTCTTACGAGACCCAGTACTTC
CATTSGGSYETQYF
>TRBD1|TRBJ1-5|many|TRBV6-2/TRBV6-3
TGTGCCAGCAGTTGGGGGACAGAGAACCAGCCCCAGCATTTT
CASSWGTENQPQHF
>-|TRBJ2-2|many|TRBV24-1
TGTGCCACCAGTGACCATGTACAGCGGGCCGGGGAGCTGTTTTTT
CATSDHVQRAGELFF
>-|TRBJ1-2|many|TRBV20-1
TGCAGTGTACCACTTAACTATGGCTACACCTTC
CSVPLNYGYTF
>-|TRBJ1-2|many|TRBV29-1
TGCAGCGTTGAACCGGGACCCCGCCCAGGCTACACCTTC
CSVEPGPRPGYTF
>TRBD1|TRBJ2-2|many|TRBV7-3
TGTGCCAGCAGTCAGGGGGAGACCTTTAACACCGGGGAGCTGTTTTTT
CASSQGETFNTGELFF
>TRBD1|TRBJ2-7|many|TRBV10-3
TGTGCCATCAGGAAGCCCGGGACAGGGGCCTACGAGCAGTACTTC
CAIRKPGTGAYEQYF
>-|TRBJ1-5|-|TRBV20-1
TGCAGTGCTAGTAATCGCAATCAGCCCCAGAATTTT
CSASNRNQPQNF
>-|TRBJ1-1|many|TRBV6-6
TGTGCCAGCAGTTACAGGGCCGCAATAGACACTGAAGCTTTCTTT
CASSYRAAIDTEAFF
>-|TRBJ1-1|few|TRBV5-1
TGCGCCAGCGGTAGGGACGGAGTGAACACTGAAGCTTTCTTT
CASGRDGVNTEAFF
>-|TRBJ2-7|many|TRBV4-3
TGCGCCAGCAGCCAATTAAAAGGGGCCTACGAGCAGTACTTC
CASSQLKGAYEQYF
>TRBD1|TRBJ1-1|many|TRBV11-2
TGTGCCAGCAGCACACGACAGGGGGCCGTGTACACTGAAGCTTTCTTT
CASSTRQGAVYTEAFF
>-|TRBJ2-1|many|TRBV12-3/TRBV12-4
TGTGCCAGCAGTGTGGGTGTGGAGGGGGCGCGGGTTGAGCAGTTCTTC
CASSVGVEGARVEQFF
>-|TRBJ2-1|few|TRBV6-1
TGTGCCAGCAGTGAAGCCGCCTACAATGAGCAGTTCTTC
CASSEAAYNEQFF
>-|TRBJ2-1|few|TRBV7-3
TGTGCCAGCAGCTCCAGGACTGGGCCCTTTGATGAGCAGTTCTTC
CASSSRTGPFDEQFF
>-|TRBJ2-2|medium-sized|TRBV7-9
TGTGCCAGCAGCTTGAGGGACGACACCGGGGAGCTGTTTTTT
CASSLRDDTGELFF
>TRBD1|TRBJ2-1|many|TRBV9
TGTGCCAGCAGCGTTCGGGACAGGGTATGGTACAATGAGCAGTTCTTC
CASSVRDRVWYNEQFF